This T cell receptor (beta chain) stems from a study of T cells in Graves' hyperthyroidism and ophthalmopathy. This clonotype came up many times. Its matching antigen is unknown. Trimming stripped 3 bases from V and 3 bases from J, with 15 bases between. CDR3 size: 15 residues. CDR1 is MDHEN and CDR2 is SYDVKM in the germline V gene. The study's findings and limits: The model identified upcoming ophthalmopathy a median about six months ahead of onset.

The investigators amplified TCR beta CDR3 regions from RNA transcripts. HTBI primers were employed in a first-round RT-PCR of the TCR CDR3. In TCRdb, the multiplex PCR reads were re-called with MiXCR into one record per CDR3 protein. The table records hundreds of thousands of distinct CDR3 sequences, approximately 16% of them present only once. It was uncontrolled infection, other autoimmune disease, pregnancy or lactation that excluded patients. The TCR was taken from a woman aged 40 to 55 with Graves' ophthalmopathy. Material: blood. The chain uses TRBV28 and TRBJ2-7, with D possibly being TRBD2 (6 bases). This CDR3 reads CASSLGGKKDYEQYF. The CDR3 DNA sequence: TGTGCCAGCAGTTTGGGCGGGAAAAAAGACTACGAGCAGTACTTC.